The entry that follows covers one T cell receptor beta chain sequence. The V and J ends lost 3 bases and 7 bases respectively, with 10 bases between them. In germline, CDR1 is LNHDA, CDR2 SQIVND (reference sequence). The CDR3 has 14 amino acids. Participants were aged about 18 to 100 years, lived in 20 to 25 US areas, and enrolled virtually. The sample is drawn from a study of blood T cell repertoires in COVID-19. Looking at the study overall: The samples span acute and convalescent COVID-19 from the United States, Italy and Spain. In each case, the material was cDNA or gDNA derived from T cells, B-cell-depleted T cells, or PBMCs.

How the authors handled the data: Nucleated cell number was recorded as an estimate derived from reference gene primer amplification. The protocol was immunoSEQ multiplex PCR, while the TCRdb copy is restricted to in-frame clones and leaves out a portion. V and J calls and clone size follow that table, whereas D and trimming were derived from the DNA. Of 380,000 or so clones listed, roughly 90% were seen once; the top ten hold approximately 2%. J is TRBJ1-6 and V is TRBV19; TRBD1 is a possible D gene (6 bases). The TCR comes from a middle-aged woman with acute COVID-19. The sample was PBMCs or T cells enriched from blood (not recorded which). This CDR3 reads CASSIVDRNSPLHF. In DNA form, the CDR3 reads TGTGCCAGTAGTATCGTCGACAGGAATTCACCCCTCCACTTT.